The 3 T cell receptor beta chains listed next were all sequenced from one sample in a study of shared clonotypes between healthy human individuals (dated by TCRdb to between 2020 and 2021). Libraries were made using the immunoSEQ multiplex PCR assay. TCRdb's version of the immuneACCESS table is confined to in-frame rearrangements and falls short of the full clone set. An unresolved V gene accounts for under half of the shortfall where checked; the remainder is of unknown origin. Counted in this sample were about 2 million clones; 85% to 95% of them appeared once. Roughly 1.2% of the sample is in the top ten clones. CD8 naive samples consisted of CD45RO-negative cells that were positively selected for CCR7, yielding a CD45RA+CCR7+ population without TemRA cells. Sample: naive CD8+ T cells sorted from blood. Taken with the paper, the label for cell subset or site translates to: CD45RA+CCR7+. The receptors stem from a man in his late teens or twenties in good health.

The rearrangement uses TRBV4-2 and TRBJ2-1; D assignment may be TRBD1 or TRBD2 (5 bases each). There are 18 residues in the CDR3. The V end was cut by 1 base, the J end by 8 bases, with 24 bases between. Germline CDR1 and CDR2: LGHNA and YNFKEQ. The CDR3 region is CASSQAQIRVGTRDEQFF. CDR3 nucleotides: TGTGCCAGCAGCCAAGCCCAAATCCGAGTCGGGACGCGCGATGAGCAGTTCTTC.

The V call is TRBV10-2, the J call TRBJ1-2, with D perhaps TRBD1 (5 bases). This CDR3 spans 14 amino acids. Trimming took 8 bases from V and 8 from J, leaving 21 bases between them. In germline, CDR1 is WSHSY, CDR2 SAAADI. In DNA form, the CDR3 reads TGCGCCAGCGGATCGATCGGGACGGGCTACGGCTACACCTTC. Protein sequence: CASGSIGTGYGYTF.

This clone was recorded once. The chain employs TRBV6-5 and TRBJ1-3; D may be TRBD1 (6 bases). Deletions cut 0 bases from V and 4 bases from J, with 10 bases between. The CDR3 length is 15 residues. CDR1 is MNHEY and CDR2 is SVGAGI in the germline V gene. The CDR3 spells CASSYSAGVGNTIYF. DNA of the CDR3: TGTGCCAGCAGTTACTCCGCAGGGGTAGGAAACACCATATATTTT.